Listed below are T cell receptor beta chains from one sample, sequenced in a study of long-term antiretroviral therapy in people with HIV. TCRdb's table, derived via immunoSEQ multiplex PCR, lists solely in-frame clones and lacks some. The table has tens of thousands of clones, approximately 84% seen once. The sample consisted of unsorted PBMCs, taken 0.5 years before starting antiretroviral therapy. Receptors were obtained from a middle-aged man with HIV. The CDR3 runs from the conserved cysteine through the conserved F or W. Each record gives: D gene, J gene, V gene, clone size, CDR3 protein, CDR3 DNA. The D gene is left open where the match is weak. Size is omitted from some rows. Given values are once, few, many or a class for expanded clones.

-	TRBJ1-5	TRBV15	-	CATSRDYSQPQHF	TGTGCCACCAGCAGAGATTATAGTCAGCCCCAGCATTTT
TRBD2	TRBJ2-2	TRBV4-3	-	CASSQEERGADTGELFF	TGCGCCAGCAGCCAAGAGGAGCGGGGGGCGGACACCGGGGAGCTGTTTTTT
-	TRBJ1-5	TRBV19	-	CASSAWDQPQHF	TGTGCCAGTAGTGCATGGGATCAGCCCCAGCATTTT
-	TRBJ1-1	TRBV5-1	-	CASTPGPQGTEAFF	TGCGCCAGCACCCCAGGCCCCCAAGGAACTGAAGCTTTCTTT
TRBD1	TRBJ1-2	TRBV9	once	CASSLGTDGYTF	TGTGCCAGCAGCCTCGGGACAGACGGCTACACCTTC
-	TRBJ2-7	TRBV15	-	CATSRGPMHSYEQYF	TGTGCCACCAGCAGAGGACCAATGCACTCCTACGAGCAGTACTTC
TRBD2	TRBJ2-7	TRBV6-1	-	CASSEGSGGFYEQYF	TGTGCCAGCAGTGAGGGAAGCGGGGGTTTCTACGAGCAGTACTTC
-	TRBJ1-2	TRBV30	few	CAWSVSRTNYGYTF	TGTGCCTGGAGTGTATCCAGGACTAACTATGGCTACACCTTC
-	TRBJ1-1	TRBV10-3	-	CAISESGQGTLAFF	TGTGCCATCAGTGAGTCAGGGCAGGGGACCCTAGCTTTCTTT
-	TRBJ1-2	TRBV4-3	-	CASSQDKFTGMTIGYAF	TGCGCCAGCAGCCAAGATAAATTTACAGGGATGACTATCGGCTACGCCTTC
-	TRBJ2-7	TRBV19	-	CASSPTRGRQYF	TGTGCCAGTAGTCCAACCAGGGGCCGGCAGTACTTC
-	TRBJ1-1	TRBV7-6	-	CASSLRSSVGGGNTEAFF	TGTGCCAGCAGCTTAAGAAGTTCGGTGGGAGGCGGAAACACTGAAGCTTTCTTT
-	TRBJ1-3	TRBV15	-	CATSRDLLYSESGNTIYF	TGTGCCACCAGCAGAGATTTGCTATACTCAGAGTCTGGAAACACCATATATTTT
-	TRBJ1-1	TRBV6-1	-	CASSALGGVFAKNTEAFF	TGTGCCAGCAGTGCTCTAGGAGGGGTTTTCGCAAAGAACACTGAAGCTTTCTTT
TRBD2	TRBJ2-5	TRBV7-2	-	CASSPPASGGLGETQYF	TGTGCCAGCAGCCCCCCGGCCAGCGGGGGGTTAGGGGAGACCCAGTACTTC
TRBD2	TRBJ2-2	TRBV9	-	CASSVGLAAGELFF	TGTGCCAGCAGCGTAGGACTAGCGGCCGGGGAGCTGTTTTTT
TRBD1	TRBJ1-6	TRBV19	-	CASSPTGIGSPLHF	TGTGCCAGTAGTCCGACAGGGATAGGTTCACCCCTCCACTTT
TRBD1	TRBJ1-2	TRBV2	few	CASSGGRGLAGYTF	TGTGCCAGCAGTGGGGGCAGGGGGCTGGCTGGCTACACCTTC
TRBD1	TRBJ1-2	TRBV28	few	CASSFFGTGLDGYTF	TGTGCCAGCAGTTTTTTTGGGACAGGCCTCGATGGCTACACCTTC
-	TRBJ1-4	TRBV10-2	-	CATAGVFGEKLFF	TGCGCCACCGCCGGGGTATTTGGTGAAAAACTGTTTTTT
TRBD1	TRBJ2-7	TRBV5-4	-	CASSLGQGAYEQYF	TGTGCCAGCAGCTTGGGGCAGGGGGCCTACGAGCAGTACTTC
-	TRBJ1-5	TRBV15	-	CATRSGGSNQPQHF	TGTGCCACCAGGAGTGGTGGGAGCAATCAGCCCCAGCATTTT
TRBD1	TRBJ2-7	TRBV30	-	CAWAFRQGARVYEQYF	TGTGCCTGGGCCTTTAGACAGGGGGCAAGGGTCTACGAGCAGTACTTC
-	TRBJ2-1	TRBV10-2	-	CASRGQTSSYNEQFF	TGCGCCAGCAGGGGGCAGACGAGCTCCTACAATGAGCAGTTCTTC
TRBD1	TRBJ2-5	TRBV28	-	CASSSPPGQTKETQYF	TGTGCCAGCAGCTCCCCCCCGGGACAGACTAAAGAGACCCAGTACTTC
-	TRBJ2-2	TRBV7-2	-	CASSSGKNTGELFF	TGTGCCAGCAGCTCTGGCAAGAACACCGGGGAGCTGTTTTTT
-	TRBJ2-7	TRBV4-1	-	CASSQSADSYEQYF	TGCGCCAGCAGCCAGTCGGCAGACTCCTACGAGCAGTACTTC
-	TRBJ2-7	TRBV29-1	-	CSVYTGYSYEQYF	TGCAGCGTTTACACAGGATACTCCTACGAGCAGTACTTC
-	TRBJ2-7	TRBV28	-	CASSFPGVYEQYF	TGTGCCAGCAGTTTCCCCGGGGTTTACGAGCAGTACTTC
-	TRBJ2-2	TRBV7-2	-	CASSLRRQLTGELFF	TGTGCCAGCAGCTTAAGAAGGCAGCTCACCGGGGAGCTGTTTTTT
TRBD2	TRBJ2-7	TRBV7-8	-	CASSSQGTSGTYEQYF	TGTGCCAGCAGCAGTCAAGGGACTAGCGGTACCTACGAGCAGTACTTC
TRBD2	TRBJ2-7	TRBV18	-	CASSPPGPLAGSSYEQYF	TGTGCCAGCTCACCACCGGGTCCGCTAGCGGGGAGCTCCTACGAGCAGTACTTC
-	TRBJ1-2	TRBV19	-	CASSIGRYGYTF	TGTGCCAGTAGTATTGGGCGCTATGGCTACACCTTC
TRBD1	TRBJ2-5	TRBV2	-	CASSRDRGSETQYF	TGTGCCAGCAGCCGGGACAGGGGATCAGAGACCCAGTACTTC
-	TRBJ2-7	TRBV27	-	CASSSRVPGHFYEQYF	TGTGCCAGCAGTTCAAGGGTCCCGGGCCACTTTTACGAGCAGTACTTC
-	TRBJ1-5	TRBV19	-	CASRNLAGGNQPQHF	TGTGCCAGTAGGAATTTGGCGGGGGGTAATCAGCCCCAGCATTTT
TRBD2	TRBJ2-5	TRBV30	-	CAWTSGGAGQETQYF	TGTGCCTGGACTAGCGGGGGGGCGGGCCAAGAGACCCAGTACTTC
TRBD1	TRBJ2-2	TRBV7-6	once	CASSLGQGDTGELFF	TGTGCCAGCAGCTTAGGACAGGGGGACACCGGGGAGCTGTTTTTT
-	TRBJ1-4	TRBV28	-	CASLDSAGEKLFF	TGTGCCAGCTTGGACAGTGCAGGCGAAAAACTGTTTTTT
-	TRBJ2-5	TRBV11-2	-	CASSPTAGRQETQYF	TGTGCCAGCAGCCCAACGGCAGGGCGGCAAGAGACCCAGTACTTC
TRBD2	TRBJ2-5	TRBV5-4	once	CASSLAGGQETQYF	TGTGCCAGCAGCTTGGCGGGGGGCCAAGAGACCCAGTACTTC
TRBD2	TRBJ2-5	TRBV7-2	-	CASSLAPSGGETQYF	TGTGCCAGCAGCTTAGCGCCTAGCGGGGGAGAGACCCAGTACTTC
-	TRBJ1-1	TRBV19	-	CASKPRQLNTEAFF	TGTGCCAGTAAACCCCGCCAACTGAACACTGAAGCTTTCTTT
TRBD1	TRBJ1-1	TRBV10-3	-	CANQDRGDTEAFF	TGTGCCAATCAAGACAGGGGGGACACTGAAGCTTTCTTT
-	TRBJ2-5	TRBV4-1	once	CASSPFGGTETQYF	TGCGCCAGCAGCCCCTTTGGGGGTACGGAGACCCAGTACTTC
TRBD1	TRBJ2-7	TRBV19	-	CASSLGQGPYEQYF	TGTGCCAGTAGTCTCGGACAGGGCCCCTACGAGCAGTACTTC
TRBD1	TRBJ2-1	TRBV28	-	CASRQGRYNEQFF	TGTGCCAGTAGACAGGGACGCTACAATGAGCAGTTCTTC
TRBD1	TRBJ2-1	TRBV6-4	-	CASSDSDRATEQFF	TGTGCCAGCAGTGACAGTGACAGGGCAACTGAGCAGTTCTTC
-	TRBJ1-4	TRBV9	once	CASSGQGEKLFF	TGTGCCAGCAGCGGGCAGGGGGAAAAACTGTTTTTT
-	TRBJ2-3	TRBV30	-	CAWGTRGASTDTQYF	TGTGCCTGGGGCACGAGGGGGGCCAGCACAGATACGCAGTATTTT
TRBD1	TRBJ1-5	TRBV6-1	-	CASSGRGQGGDNQPQHF	TGTGCCAGCAGTGGCCGGGGACAGGGGGGGGACAACCAGCCCCAGCATTTT
TRBD2	TRBJ2-3	TRBV7-9	-	CASSSSLAGVSTDTQYF	TGTGCCAGCAGCTCATCTTTAGCGGGGGTTAGCACAGATACGCAGTATTTT
-	TRBJ2-1	TRBV9	few	CASSGQGNTYNEQFF	TGTGCCAGCAGCGGTCAGGGGAATACCTACAATGAGCAGTTCTTC
-	TRBJ1-4	TRBV25-1	-	CASGKGGEKLFF	TGTGCCAGCGGTAAGGGAGGAGAAAAACTGTTTTTT
TRBD1	TRBJ1-1	TRBV5-4	-	CASTTQGARGEAFF	TGTGCCAGCACGACCCAGGGGGCGAGAGGTGAAGCTTTCTTT
-	TRBJ2-2	TRBV5-5	-	CASSAISASNTGELFF	TGTGCCAGCAGCGCGATTAGTGCATCGAACACCGGGGAGCTGTTTTTT
TRBD1	TRBJ1-1	TRBV19	once	CASSIITGVTEAFF	TGTGCCAGTAGTATAATAACAGGGGTCACTGAAGCTTTCTTT
-	TRBJ1-1	TRBV7-9	once	CASSLQPEWGGAFF	TGTGCCAGCAGCTTACAGCCTGAGTGGGGTGGGGCTTTCTTT
TRBD1	TRBJ1-1	TRBV30	-	CAWDRVMNTEAFF	TGTGCCTGGGACAGGGTAATGAACACTGAAGCTTTCTTT
-	TRBJ1-1	TRBV11-2	-	CASSFSGSGAFF	TGTGCCAGCAGCTTTTCAGGGTCTGGGGCTTTCTTT